Listed below are T cell receptor beta chains from one sample, sequenced in a study of blood T cell repertoires in COVID-19. Repertoires were generated with immunoSEQ multiplex PCR, while TCRdb's copy carries only in-frame clones and drops some. This sample has over 3,000 clones; roughly 74% occur once, and the top ten carry around a fifth. Sequencing was performed on peripheral blood. All receptors come from a man aged 70 or older with active COVID-19. Each CDR3 is given with its conserved first and last residue. A D gene is named only where the DNA matches it firmly. Size values are once, few and many counts, or a class for expanded clones, and some rows have none.

j_call v_call d_call clone_size cdr3_aa cdr3_nt
TRBJ2-1 TRBV4-2 TRBD2 NA CASRQETSGSYNEQFF TGTGCCAGCAGGCAGGAAACTAGCGGTTCCTACAATGAGCAGTTCTTC
TRBJ1-2 TRBV7-9 NA medium-sized CASSLGGGGGYTF TGTGCCAGCAGCTTAGGGGGAGGAGGAGGCTACACCTTC
TRBJ2-7 TRBV6-5 TRBD2 NA CASSPSGRPGEQYF TGTGCCAGCTCCCCTAGCGGGAGGCCAGGAGAGCAGTACTTC
TRBJ1-1 TRBV6-6 NA NA CASNRIQGQNTEAFF TGTGCCAGCAATAGAATACAGGGCCAGAACACTGAAGCTTTCTTT
TRBJ2-3 TRBV20-1 NA NA CSASPTNHLDTQYF TGCAGTGCTAGTCCGACTAACCACCTAGATACGCAGTATTTT
TRBJ1-4 TRBV6-5 NA NA CASSNQGLRGEKLFF TGTGCCAGCAGTAACCAGGGTTTACGTGGTGAAAAACTGTTTTTT
TRBJ1-6 TRBV4-3 TRBD1 NA CASSQATGYNSPLHF TGCGCCAGCAGCCAGGCGACAGGGTATAATTCACCCCTCCACTTT
TRBJ2-1 TRBV9 TRBD2 few CASSAPTSLREGALSYNEQFF TGTGCCAGCAGCGCCCCAACTTCGCTGCGGGAGGGTGCGCTCTCCTACAATGAGCAGTTCTTC
TRBJ2-5 TRBV18 NA once CASSQLTGHQETQYF TGTGCCAGCTCCCAACTTACAGGGCACCAAGAGACCCAGTACTTC